The 14 T cell receptor beta chains presented below share a single source sample, sequenced in a study of cytomegalovirus exposure and HLA in healthy donors. Researchers ran the PCR with 60 Vbeta and 13 Jbeta primers. Some clones are missing from TCRdb's copy, which holds only in-frame ones; the method was immunoSEQ multiplex PCR. The table has about 110,000 clones, approximately 80% seen once. The sample consisted of PBMCs. The receptor source for this set is a woman aged 18-29 years in good health and CMV-seronegative.

The chain links TRBV25-1 to TRBJ2-7; 9 nucleotides line up with TRBD1. CDR1 MGHDK and CDR2 SYGVNS come from the germline V gene. The ends lost 5 bases at V and 4 bases at J; junction bases unmatched: 6. The length of the CDR3 is 14 residues. The CDR3 loop is CASSRGTGLYEQYF. CDR3 DNA sequence: TGTGCCAGCAGTCGTGGGACAGGGCTATACGAGCAGTACTTC.

The CDR3 region is CASSTSQLLSDGYTF. The CDR3 coding sequence is TGTGCCAGCAGTACCTCGCAATTGCTCTCGGATGGCTACACCTTC. The genes are TRBV6-5 and TRBJ1-2; D is undetermined. V lost 5 bases to trimming and J lost 6 bases, with 19 bases between them. CDR3 length: 15 amino acids. Germline V gives CDR1 MNHEY, CDR2 SVGAGI.

The V and J genes are TRBV7-8 and TRBJ2-1; no clear D gene. V was clipped by 1 base and J by 7 bases, with 5 bases between them. Per the germline V gene, CDR1 is SGHVS and CDR2 is FQNEAQ. The CDR3 runs 12 residues. In nucleotides, the CDR3 is TGTGCCAGCAGCTTAGGTCTAAATGAGCAGTTCTTC. Its protein product is CASSLGLNEQFF.

V is TRBV19 and J is TRBJ2-3; unclear D gene. With 6 bases removed from V and 2 bases from J, the gap between germline ends came to 9 bases. CDR1 and CDR2 from the germline V gene are LNHDA and SQIVND (reference sequence). The CDR3 has 13 residues. The CDR3 region is CASSPTFTDTQYF. The CDR3 coding sequence is TGTGCCAGTAGCCCAACTTTCACAGATACGCAGTATTTT.

The chain has TRBV10-3 and TRBJ1-1, with D tentatively TRBD1 (6 bases). CDR3 length: 15 residues. Germline values: CDR1 ENHRY, CDR2 SYGVKD. Trimming removed 6 bases at V and 0 bases at J, with 14 bases between. The CDR3, as DNA: TGTGCCATCAGCCCATTCGACAGGCTGAACACTGAAGCTTTCTTT. Protein: CAISPFDRLNTEAFF.

The chain links TRBV27 to TRBJ2-2; TRBD1 aligns across 7 bases. CDR1 MNHEY and CDR2 SMNVEV come from the germline V gene (reference sequence). With V trimmed by 9 bases and J by 3 bases, 16 bases remained unmatched. The CDR3 has 17 residues. CDR3 coding DNA: TGTGCCAGGAGTCTTACAGGGGTCCGGTGGGACACCGGGGAGCTGTTTTTT. Amino acid sequence: CARSLTGVRWDTGELFF.

The V and J genes are TRBV7-9 and TRBJ1-2; D remains ambiguous. The V and J ends lost 1 base and 9 bases respectively, with 9 bases between them. Germline CDR1 and CDR2: SEHNR and FQNEAQ (reference sequence). The CDR3 has 12 residues. CDR3 loop: CASSLEWESYTF. CDR3 bases: TGTGCCAGCAGCTTAGAATGGGAGAGCTACACCTTC.

This chain joins TRBV2 and TRBJ2-1; 8 nucleotides match TRBD1. Germline V gene sequence: CDR1 SNHLY, CDR2 FYNNEI. Trimming at V came to 6 bases and at J to 7 bases, leaving 11 bases not matched to a gene. CDR3 size: 15 residues. DNA of the CDR3: TGTGCCAGCAGCTGGACAGGGAAAAGTGGAAATGAGCAGTTCTTC. The encoded protein is CASSWTGKSGNEQFF.

CDR3 residues: CASSEYGGAGELFF. CDR3 DNA: TGTGCCAGCAGTGAATATGGCGGAGCCGGGGAGCTGTTTTTT. J is TRBJ2-2 and V is TRBV25-1; D is ambiguous. V was cut by 0 bases and J by 6 bases, with 8 bases left in between. Germline CDR1 MGHDK, CDR2 SYGVNS. The CDR3 spans 14 residues.

The chain carries TRBV7-2 and TRBJ2-5; 10 bases align to TRBD2. This CDR3 is built from 15 residues. The germline V gene has CDR1 SGHTA and CDR2 FQGNSA. V shed 5 bases and J 3 bases; nucleotides not matched to a gene: 6. CDR3 sequence (DNA): TGTGCCAGCAGCCCGCCGGGACTAGCGAAAGAGACCCAGTACTTC. It is translated as CASSPPGLAKETQYF.

The rearrangement joins TRBV19 to TRBJ1-4; D ambiguous. This CDR3 region has 12 residues. V gave up 4 bases and J gave up 5 bases, with 5 bases separating them. The germline V gene encodes CDR1 LNHDA and CDR2 SQIVND (reference sequence). This CDR3 reads CASSKLNEKLFF. The CDR3 DNA reads TGTGCCAGTAGTAAACTGAATGAAAAACTGTTTTTT. The full variable domain, completed using reference TRBV19 and TRBJ1-4, is DGGITQSPKYLFRKEGQNVTLSCEQNLNHDAMYWYRQDPGQGLRLIYYSQIVNDFQKGDIAEGYSVSREKKESFPLTVTSAQKNPTAFYLCASSKLNEKLFFGSGTQLSVL.

The V and J genes are TRBV5-1 and TRBJ2-1; a possible D gene is TRBD2 (6 bases). The germline gives CDR1 SGHRS, CDR2 YFSETQ. The CDR3 runs 13 residues. V dropped 5 bases and J dropped 8 bases, with 14 bases sitting between them. The CDR3 region is CASRETSVDEQFF. The CDR3 DNA reads TGCGCCAGCAGGGAGACTAGTGTGGATGAGCAGTTCTTC.

The rearrangement links TRBV5-1 to TRBJ2-1; D is perhaps TRBD1 (5 bases). V lost 4 bases to trimming and J lost 1 base, with 18 bases between them. Germline CDR1 reads SGHRS; CDR2 reads YFSETQ. There are 17 residues in the CDR3. CDR3 sequence: CASSPRGGQTSYNEQFF. DNA of the CDR3: TGCGCCAGCAGCCCAAGGGGTGGGCAGACATCCTACAATGAGCAGTTCTTC. The full variable domain, with the rest looked up from reference TRBV5-1 and TRBJ2-1, is KAGVTQTPRYLIKTRGQQVTLSCSPISGHRSVSWYQQTPGQGLQFLFEYFSETQRNKGNFPGRFSGRQFSNSRSEMNVSTLELGDSALYLCASSPRGGQTSYNEQFFGPGTRLTVL.

This clone was detected a few times. The V and J genes are TRBV18 and TRBJ2-5, with a possible D match to TRBD2 (5 bases). CDR1 and CDR2 (germline): KGHSH, LQKENI. V was cut by 0 bases and J by 5 bases, with 13 bases left in between. The CDR3 is 15 residues long. The CDR3 region has the DNA TGTGCCAGCTCACCACCGAGCGGCGGTTGGGAGACCCAGTACTTC. Its translation: CASSPPSGGWETQYF.